The present entry profiles one T cell receptor (beta chain) with its context. Template material for amplifying TCR beta CDR3 regions consisted of RNA transcripts. First-round RT-PCR with HTBI primers amplified the TCR CDR3 region. TCRdb processed the multiplex PCR reads anew with MiXCR; each CDR3 protein has one entry. The sample shows around 350,000 distinct CDR3 sequences, roughly 15% of them seen only once. The data derive from a study of T cells in Graves' hyperthyroidism and ophthalmopathy. This CDR3 comprises 14 residues. Trimming cost V 4 bases and J 15 bases; bases outside gene matches: 16. Germline CDR1 SGHRS, CDR2 YFSETQ.

Sample: blood. The gene calls are TRBV5-1 and TRBJ2-1; the match to TRBD1 covers 7 bases. The receptor's source is a woman between 55 and 75 years old with Graves' ophthalmopathy. The CDR3 here is CASSPGQQGPGRFF. CDR3 sequence (DNA): TGCGCCAGCAGCCCGGGACAGCAAGGCCCAGGTCGGTTCTTC. Full variable domain (outside the CDR3, taken from reference TRBV5-1 and TRBJ2-1): KAGVTQTPRYLIKTRGQQVTLSCSPISGHRSVSWYQQTPGQGLQFLFEYFSETQRNKGNFPGRFSGRQFSNSRSEMNVSTLELGDSALYLCASSPGQQGPGRFFGPGTRLTVL.